This TCR beta chain was recorded in a study of shared clonotypes between healthy human individuals. It was at deep level that the assay was run. TCRdb keeps only in-frame clones here, not all; method: immunoSEQ multiplex PCR. The sample shows about 510,000 clones, almost 97% of them seen only once. The germline V gene encodes CDR1 SEHNR and CDR2 FQNEAQ (reference sequence). The CDR3 length is 16 residues. Trimming removed 2 bases from V and 1 base from J; junction bases left unmatched: 5. The sequence derives from a woman aged 25-40 years in good health. Material: naive CD4+ T cells sorted from blood. Subset here: CD45RA+ positively selected. This chain links TRBV7-9 with TRBJ2-1; 7 bases are a match to TRBD2. DNA for the CDR3: TGTGCCAGCAGCTTAACCAGCGGGGTATCCTACAATGAGCAGTTCTTC. It yields the protein CASSLTSGVSYNEQFF.